Below, one T cell receptor (beta chain) is given with its context. The data derive from a study of control samples from healthy donors and cancer patients. Sequenced by immunoSEQ multiplex PCR; TCRdb stores in-frame clones only, minus some. Of about 160,000 clones in the sample, 93% were seen once. Germline V gene sequence: CDR1 KGHSH, CDR2 LQKENI. V was pared by 3 bases and J by 6 bases, with 7 bases of the junction left unmatched. The CDR3 is made up of 15 amino acids. The J gene is TRBJ1-1, the V gene TRBV18, with 10 bases matching TRBD1. This TCR was recovered from a woman aged 60-75 years in good health. Sequencing used blood. The CDR3 DNA reads as TGTGCCAGCTCACCGGACCGGGACAGGGGTTCTGAAGCTTTCTTT. Its translation is CASSPDRDRGSEAFF.